This T cell receptor (beta chain) is drawn from a study of follicular helper T cells after annual influenza vaccination. Specified time point: 2014-2015 season, pre-vaccination. Subjects lived in the community and lacked influenza vaccine within the prior 6 months. V lost 3 bases to trimming and J lost 2 bases, with 6 bases between them. CDR1 and CDR2 from the germline V gene are SGHTA and FQGNSA. This CDR3 has 13 residues. This clone was seen just once. Its antigen is undetermined. Repertoires were generated with immunoSEQ multiplex PCR, while TCRdb's copy carries only in-frame clones and drops some. The table lists some 10,000 clones, about 80% of them singletons. Points from the study as a whole: Yearly vaccinations repeatedly recalled conserved clonotypes in ICOS+CD38+ cTfh.

The chain carries TRBV7-2 and TRBJ2-3; D is ambiguous. The sample in question was CXCR5+ CD38- circulating T follicular helper cells from blood, obtained on the day of influenza vaccination. Described subset: circulating Tfh, non-naive CD4+CXCR5+PD-1+ (ICOS+CD38+ or ICOS-CD38-). The receptor's source is an adult who received the influenza vaccine. CDR3 sequence (DNA): TGTGCCAGCAGCTTGGGTGACACAGATACGCAGTATTTT. Translation: CASSLGDTDTQYF.